The next 24 T cell receptor beta chains were all read from a single sample in a study of shared clonotypes between healthy human individuals. Assay used: immunoSEQ multiplex PCR; TCRdb lists only in-frame clones, some missing. Of approximately 640,000 clones listed, less than 95% are singletons. Sequences were obtained from memory CD8+ T cells from PBMCs. Subset defined: CD45RO+ cells pooled with CCR7-negative TemRA cells. The receptors shown here come from a man aged 18 to 29 in good health. Some clones in this sample may be carry-over from other donors' samples.

This sequence joins TRBV7-3 and TRBJ2-1, with 7 bases matching TRBD2. The germline V gene encodes CDR1 SGHTA and CDR2 FQGTGA. The junction had 4 bases not matched to a gene; V was cut back by 2 bases and J by 6 bases. The CDR3 runs to 14 residues. The CDR3: CASSLAGGVNEQFF. CDR3 nucleotide sequence: TGTGCCAGCAGCTTAGCTGGGGGGGTCAATGAGCAGTTCTTC.

This sequence joins TRBV27 and TRBJ2-1; 10 bases are a match to TRBD2. This CDR3 is built from 15 residues. V dropped 3 bases and J dropped 8; count of bases not matched to a gene: 7. Germline V gene data show CDR1 as MNHEY and CDR2 as SMNVEV (reference sequence). Written as DNA, the CDR3 is TGTGCCAGCAGTTTGGTAAGCGGGAGGGTTTATGAGCAGTTCTTC. This encodes CASSLVSGRVYEQFF.

The J gene is TRBJ2-3, the V gene TRBV7-2; D is unclear. This CDR3 spans 15 amino acids. CDR1 and CDR2 (germline): SGHTA, FQGNSA. V lost 5 bases and J 0 bases, leaving 12 bases between the germline ends. The CDR3 region is CASSPEEQSTDTQYF. The DNA for the CDR3 is TGTGCCAGCAGCCCCGAAGAGCAGAGCACAGATACGCAGTATTTT.

This chain uses TRBV7-9 with TRBJ2-2; a possible D gene is TRBD2 (6 bases). This CDR3 contains 15 residues. V was trimmed by 5 bases and J by 0 bases, leaving 10 bases between them. Germline-derived CDR1 and CDR2 are SEHNR and FQNEAQ (reference sequence). The CDR3 nucleotides are TGTGCCAGCAGCCGTAGCGGAGCGAACACCGGGGAGCTGTTTTTT. Translating it yields CASSRSGANTGELFF. The full variable domain, in which reference TRBV7-9 and TRBJ2-2 provide the parts outside the CDR3, is DTGVSQNPRHKITKRGQNVTFRCDPISEHNRLYWYRQTLGQGPEFLTYFQNEAQLEKSRLLSDRFSAERPKGSFSTLEIQRTEQGDSAMYLCASSRSGANTGELFFGEGSRLTVL.

The chain is built from TRBV19 and TRBJ2-2, with 9 bases identical to TRBD2. V shed 2 bases, J shed 3 bases, and the junction held 4 bases outside the gene matches. The CDR3 is 16 amino acids. Germline CDR1 is LNHDA and CDR2 is SQIVND (reference sequence). The chain's CDR3 is CASSISAGGYTGELFF. CDR3 nucleotide sequence: TGTGCCAGTAGTATATCGGCGGGAGGGTACACCGGGGAGCTGTTTTTT. Supplemented by reference TRBV19 and TRBJ2-2, the full variable domain reads DGGITQSPKYLFRKEGQNVTLSCEQNLNHDAMYWYRQDPGQGLRLIYYSQIVNDFQKGDIAEGYSVSREKKESFPLTVTSAQKNPTAFYLCASSISAGGYTGELFFGEGSRLTVL.

This clone appeared a few times. This chain links TRBV9 with TRBJ2-7; 7 nucleotides agree with TRBD2. Unmatched junction bases numbered 13, after V lost 0 bases and J lost 7 bases. The CDR3 has 16 residues. Germline-derived CDR1 and CDR2 are SGDLS and YYNGEE. CDR3 coding DNA: TGTGCCAGCAGCGTAGGATTTGGGCCACTAGCGCGGGAGCAGTACTTC. Translation: CASSVGFGPLAREQYF.

The chain joins TRBV7-9 to TRBJ1-1, with D perhaps matching TRBD1 (5 bases). V lost 4 bases and J lost 7, with 10 bases in between. Per germline, CDR1 SEHNR and CDR2 FQNEAQ (reference sequence). The CDR3 covers 12 residues. The CDR3 loop is CASSYADSEAFF. CDR3 bases: TGTGCCAGCAGCTACGCCGACAGTGAAGCTTTCTTT.

The chain is built from TRBV9 and TRBJ2-5; the D is unclear. The CDR3 is 14 residues long. Trimming pared 0 bases from V and 2 bases from J, leaving 8 bases between. Per germline, CDR1 SGDLS and CDR2 YYNGEE. The CDR3 sequence: CASSVDTAQETQYF. The CDR3 DNA reads as TGTGCCAGCAGCGTAGATACAGCACAAGAGACCCAGTACTTC.

This chain uses TRBV9 with TRBJ2-4; no clear D. Trimming shortened V by 0 bases and J by 4 bases, and 5 bases separated the two germline ends. The CDR3 extends over 13 amino acids. Looked up from germline, CDR1 is SGDLS and CDR2 is YYNGEE. The CDR3 is CASSVGHKNIQYF. CDR3 in DNA: TGTGCCAGCAGCGTAGGACATAAAAACATTCAGTACTTC.

This clone was observed once. The chain uses TRBV11-2 and TRBJ2-2; D unclear. The CDR3 is 12 residues long. The V gene lost 5 bases and the J gene lost 8 bases, with 9 bases spanning the gap. Germline V gives CDR1 SGHAT, CDR2 FQNNGV. CDR3 DNA sequence: TGTGCCAGCAGCCCCCGTTTAGGGGAGCTGTTTTTT. It is translated as CASSPRLGELFF.

V gene TRBV19 combines with J gene TRBJ1-1, with D possibly TRBD1 on 5 matching bases. The CDR3 runs to 14 residues. V was pared by 1 base and J by 4 bases, with 10 bases between. From germline, CDR1 is LNHDA and CDR2 SQIVND (reference sequence). CDR3 amino acids: CASSIGVGTTEAFF. The CDR3 nucleotides are TGTGCCAGTAGTATAGGAGTAGGGACCACTGAAGCTTTCTTT.

This clone was observed a single time. V gene TRBV28 combines with J gene TRBJ1-1; the match to TRBD1 covers 7 bases. Losses at the gene ends were 5 bases for V and 4 bases for J; bases not matched to a gene: 4. The germline V gene has CDR1 MDHEN and CDR2 SYDVKM. The CDR3 length is 13 residues. CDR3 residues: CASSDRVGTEAFF. The CDR3 DNA reads TGTGCCAGCAGTGACAGGGTTGGCACTGAAGCTTTCTTT.

The chain joins TRBV19 to TRBJ1-1, with 8 bases matching TRBD1. The CDR3 sequence is 15 residues long. Trimming cost V 5 bases and J 4 bases; bases outside gene matches: 9. CDR1 and CDR2 (germline): LNHDA, SQIVND (reference sequence). CDR3 sequence: CASSVPGGGGTEAFF. The CDR3 coding sequence is TGTGCCAGTAGTGTCCCAGGGGGCGGGGGCACTGAAGCTTTCTTT.

This chain links TRBV27 with TRBJ1-1; D is undetermined. Germline V lookup: CDR1 MNHEY, CDR2 SMNVEV (reference sequence). Trimming cost V 4 bases and J 5 bases, with 11 bases left between them. The CDR3 extends over 13 amino acids. CDR3 coding DNA: TGTGCCAGCAGTTCTGAGGTCGGAACTGAAGCTTTCTTT. It yields the protein CASSSEVGTEAFF.

The rearrangement uses TRBV7-9 and TRBJ2-1; the D gene could be TRBD1 or TRBD2 (6 bases each). This CDR3 region has 15 residues. V was clipped by 5 bases and J by 0 bases, with 11 bases between them. Germline assignment: CDR1 SEHNR and CDR2 FQNEAQ (reference sequence). CDR3 DNA sequence: TGTGCCAGCAGCCCGGGGGCGGGCTCCTACAATGAGCAGTTCTTC. Protein sequence: CASSPGAGSYNEQFF.

This clone was seen repeatedly, ten times or more. The rearrangement links TRBV28 to TRBJ2-7; 8 nucleotides line up with TRBD1. This CDR3 has 16 residues. Germline CDR1 reads MDHEN; CDR2 reads SYDVKM. Germline trimming cut 5 bases from V and 0 bases from J; bases unmatched to any gene: 9. CDR3 loop: CASSTRHRGYSYEQYF. The CDR3 coding sequence is TGTGCCAGCAGTACACGTCACAGGGGGTACTCCTACGAGCAGTACTTC.

The rearrangement links TRBV18 to TRBJ2-6, with a weak D call TRBD2 (5 bases). From germline, CDR1 is KGHSH and CDR2 LQKENI. This CDR3 is built from 17 residues. V was pared by 3 bases and J by 2 bases, with 14 bases between. CDR3: CASSPPFGGAGANVLTF. CDR3 bases: TGTGCCAGCTCACCGCCCTTCGGAGGTGCTGGGGCCAACGTCCTGACTTTC. The variable domain in full, completed from reference TRBV18 and TRBJ2-6, reads NAGVMQNPRHLVRRRGQEARLRCSPMKGHSHVYWYRQLPEEGLKFMVYLQKENIIDESGMPKERFSAEFPKEGPSILRIQQVVRGDSAAYFCASSPPFGGAGANVLTFGAGSRLTVL.

The chain couples TRBV7-3 to TRBJ2-1; D possibly corresponds to TRBD1 (6 bases). This CDR3 has 17 residues. Trimming removed 0 bases from V and 6 bases from J, with 18 bases in between. CDR1 and CDR2 (germline): SGHTA, FQGTGA. The DNA of the CDR3 is TGTGCCAGCAGCTTAACCTCAGGGGAGAGCTTTCTCAATGAGCAGTTCTTC. Translating it yields CASSLTSGESFLNEQFF.

The CDR3 is CASSLPVAGGPADTQYF. The CDR3 region has the DNA TGTGCCAGCAGTTTGCCGGTAGCGGGAGGGCCAGCAGATACGCAGTATTTT. The V call is TRBV2, the J call TRBJ2-3, with 11 bases identical to TRBD2. The length of the CDR3 is 17 residues. Germline-derived CDR1 and CDR2 are SNHLY and FYNNEI. V lost 5 bases to trimming and J lost 4 bases; unmatched junction nucleotides: 11.

The V gene is TRBV10-3, the J gene TRBJ1-1, with 7 bases fitting TRBD1. Trimming cost V 4 bases and J 0 bases; bases outside gene matches: 11. Germline CDR1 and CDR2: ENHRY and SYGVKD. The CDR3 contains 17 residues. As DNA, the CDR3 is TGTGCCATCAGTGGAAAAGGGGGACAGCCTCTGAACACTGAAGCTTTCTTT. Its protein product is CAISGKGGQPLNTEAFF.

V usage is TRBV19 and J usage is TRBJ2-7, with 14 positions matching TRBD2. Germline lookup yields CDR1 LNHDA and CDR2 SQIVND (reference sequence). Trimming cost V 6 bases and J 3 bases; bases outside gene matches: 1. The CDR3 has 14 residues. In nucleotides, the CDR3 is TGTGCCAGTAGCGGGACTAGCGGGAGCTACGAGCAGTACTTC. As protein: CASSGTSGSYEQYF.

The rearrangement uses TRBV5-1 and TRBJ1-1; a possible D gene is TRBD1 (5 bases). Germline lookup yields CDR1 SGHRS and CDR2 YFSETQ. Trimming removed 3 bases from V and 2 bases from J, with 17 bases in between. This CDR3 contains 16 residues. The CDR3 here is CASSSGAGRSNTEAFF. The CDR3 nucleotides are TGCGCCAGCAGCTCGGGAGCGGGACGGAGTAACACTGAAGCTTTCTTT.

On this clone: A read error may account for a junction end that differs from germline. The chain employs TRBV15 and TRBJ2-2, with D possibly being TRBD1 (6 bases). The germline gives CDR1 LNHNV, CDR2 YYDKDF (reference sequence). The CDR3 is 17 amino acids. The CDR3 DNA sequence: TGTGCCACCAGCGGAGAGACAGGAGATACGAACACCGGGGAGCTGTTTTTT. Its translation is CATSGETGDTNTGELFF.

The chain uses TRBV5-1 and TRBJ2-1; no firm D call. Germline V gene sequence: CDR1 SGHRS, CDR2 YFSETQ. This CDR3 contains 12 residues. The V end lost 4 bases, the J end lost 4 bases, and 6 bases lay between the germline ends. The CDR3 bases are TGCGCCAGCAGCCCCGTGTACAATGAGCAGTTCTTC. It yields the protein CASSPVYNEQFF.